This TCR beta chain was captured in a study of cytomegalovirus exposure and HLA in healthy donors. Researchers ran the PCR with 60 Vbeta and 13 Jbeta primers. Profiling relied on immunoSEQ multiplex PCR, and the TCRdb table lists in-frame clones only, not all of them. The sample has just over 150,000 clones, approximately 80% seen once. CDR3 length: 14 residues. The germline CDR1 and CDR2 sequences are SGHRS and YFSETQ. V was shortened by 7 bases and J by 0 bases, with 10 bases between the two germline ends. The clonotype originates from a male donor in good health and CMV-seropositive. V and J are TRBV5-1 and TRBJ2-2, with a weak D call TRBD1 (6 bases). The material sequenced was PBMCs. The CDR3 loop reads CASGQGSNTGELFF. CDR3 in DNA: TGCGCCAGCGGCCAGGGGTCGAACACCGGGGAGCTGTTTTTT.